This T cell receptor beta chain was retrieved from a study of T-cell memory formation after mild COVID-19. Study observations and caveats: Cross-reactive memory seemingly joined, as some responding clones were found in pre-infection memory. Contracting clones localized mainly to CM and EM when CD4+ and mainly to EMRA when CD8+.

The CDR3 is 13 residues long. Germline V gene lookup returns CDR1 MRHNA and CDR2 SNTAGT. The V gene lost 0 bases and the J gene lost 3 bases, with 5 bases spanning the gap. As to this clonotype: Its antigen is unidentified.

TCRdb reprocessed the 5' RACE reads via MiXCR and lists one record per CDR3 protein. The sample has around 510,000 distinct CDR3 sequences, roughly 21% seen once. The TCR comes from an adult woman who had mild COVID-19 (a few samples of this study predate the infection). Cell type and time point are not known. Material for sequencing was PBMCs or a T cell subset sorted from them (not recorded which). V gene TRBV6-4 combines with J gene TRBJ1-1, with unresolved D. The CDR3 here is CASSDSRYTEAFF. The CDR3 DNA is TGTGCCAGCAGTGACTCGAGATACACTGAAGCTTTCTTT.